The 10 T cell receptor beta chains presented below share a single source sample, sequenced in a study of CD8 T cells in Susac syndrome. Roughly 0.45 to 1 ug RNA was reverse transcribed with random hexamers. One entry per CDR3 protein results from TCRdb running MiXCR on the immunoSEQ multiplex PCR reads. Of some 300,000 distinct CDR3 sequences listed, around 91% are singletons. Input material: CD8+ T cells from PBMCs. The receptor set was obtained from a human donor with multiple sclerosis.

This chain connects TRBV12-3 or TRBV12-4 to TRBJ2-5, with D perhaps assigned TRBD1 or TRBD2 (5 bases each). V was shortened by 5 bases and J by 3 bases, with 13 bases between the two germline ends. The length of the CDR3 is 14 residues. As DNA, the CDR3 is TGTGCCAGCAGTCCCCGGGACGGGGAAGAGACCCAGTACTTC. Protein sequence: CASSPRDGEETQYF.

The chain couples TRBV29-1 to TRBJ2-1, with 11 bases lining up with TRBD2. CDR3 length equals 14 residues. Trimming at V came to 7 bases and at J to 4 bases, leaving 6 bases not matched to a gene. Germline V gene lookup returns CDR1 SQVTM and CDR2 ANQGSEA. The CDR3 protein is CSGKGLADYNEQFF. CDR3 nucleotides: TGCAGCGGAAAGGGACTAGCGGATTACAATGAGCAGTTCTTC.

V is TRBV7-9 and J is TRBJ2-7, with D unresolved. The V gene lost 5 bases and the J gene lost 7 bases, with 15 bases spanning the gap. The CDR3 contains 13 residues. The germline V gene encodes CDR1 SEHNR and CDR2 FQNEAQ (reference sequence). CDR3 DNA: TGTGCCAGCAGCCCGCAGGCCGCAAGGGAGCAGTACTTC. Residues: CASSPQAAREQYF.

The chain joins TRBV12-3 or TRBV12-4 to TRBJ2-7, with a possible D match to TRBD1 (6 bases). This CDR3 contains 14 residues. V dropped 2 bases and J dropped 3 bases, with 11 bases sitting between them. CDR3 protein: CASSLQQGDYEQYF. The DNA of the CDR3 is TGTGCCAGCAGTTTACAACAGGGCGACTACGAGCAGTACTTC.

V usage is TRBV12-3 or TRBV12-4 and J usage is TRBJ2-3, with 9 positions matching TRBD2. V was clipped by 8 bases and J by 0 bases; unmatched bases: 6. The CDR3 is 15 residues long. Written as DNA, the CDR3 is TGTGCCAGCGGAATAGCGGGGGAAAGCACAGATACGCAGTATTTT. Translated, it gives CASGIAGESTDTQYF.

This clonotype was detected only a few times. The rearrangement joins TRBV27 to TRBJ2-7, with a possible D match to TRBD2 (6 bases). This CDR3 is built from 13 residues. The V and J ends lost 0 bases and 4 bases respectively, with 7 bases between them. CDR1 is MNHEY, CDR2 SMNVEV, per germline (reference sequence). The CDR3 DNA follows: TGTGCCAGCAGTTTATCGGAGGGTTACGAGCAGTACTTC. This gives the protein CASSLSEGYEQYF.

In DNA, the CDR3 is TGTGCCTGGAGAGGCGGAGACTACACCGGGGAGCTGTTTTTT. Protein: CAWRGGDYTGELFF. The chain joins TRBV30 to TRBJ2-2; D is unresolved. With 3 bases removed from V and 3 bases from J, the gap between germline ends came to 11 bases. Germline CDR1 reads GTSNPN; CDR2 reads SVGIG (reference sequence). The length of the CDR3 is 14 residues.

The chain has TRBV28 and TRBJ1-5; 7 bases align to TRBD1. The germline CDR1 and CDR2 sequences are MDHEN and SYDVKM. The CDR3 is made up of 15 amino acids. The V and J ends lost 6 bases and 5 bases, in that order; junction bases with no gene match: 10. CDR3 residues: CASRTDRDGDQPQHF. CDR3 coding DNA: TGTGCCAGCAGAACTGACAGGGACGGAGATCAGCCCCAGCATTTT. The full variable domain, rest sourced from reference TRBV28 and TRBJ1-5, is DVKVTQSSRYLVKRTGEKVFLECVQDMDHENMFWYRQDPGLGLRLIYFSYDVKMKEKGDIPEGYSVSREKKERFSLILESASTNQTSMYLCASRTDRDGDQPQHFGDGTRLSIL.

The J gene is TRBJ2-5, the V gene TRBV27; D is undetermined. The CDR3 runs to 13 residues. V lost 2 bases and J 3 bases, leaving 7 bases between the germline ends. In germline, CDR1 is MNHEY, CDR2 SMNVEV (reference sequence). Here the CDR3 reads CASSLGRKETQYF. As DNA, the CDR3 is TGTGCCAGCAGTTTAGGTCGGAAAGAGACCCAGTACTTC.

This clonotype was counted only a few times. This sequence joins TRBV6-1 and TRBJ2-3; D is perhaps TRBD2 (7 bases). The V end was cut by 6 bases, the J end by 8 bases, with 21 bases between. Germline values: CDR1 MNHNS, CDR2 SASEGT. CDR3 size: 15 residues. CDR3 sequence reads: CASSLMAGAQATQYF. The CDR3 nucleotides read TGTGCCAGCAGCCTAATGGCGGGGGCGCAGGCTACGCAGTATTTT.